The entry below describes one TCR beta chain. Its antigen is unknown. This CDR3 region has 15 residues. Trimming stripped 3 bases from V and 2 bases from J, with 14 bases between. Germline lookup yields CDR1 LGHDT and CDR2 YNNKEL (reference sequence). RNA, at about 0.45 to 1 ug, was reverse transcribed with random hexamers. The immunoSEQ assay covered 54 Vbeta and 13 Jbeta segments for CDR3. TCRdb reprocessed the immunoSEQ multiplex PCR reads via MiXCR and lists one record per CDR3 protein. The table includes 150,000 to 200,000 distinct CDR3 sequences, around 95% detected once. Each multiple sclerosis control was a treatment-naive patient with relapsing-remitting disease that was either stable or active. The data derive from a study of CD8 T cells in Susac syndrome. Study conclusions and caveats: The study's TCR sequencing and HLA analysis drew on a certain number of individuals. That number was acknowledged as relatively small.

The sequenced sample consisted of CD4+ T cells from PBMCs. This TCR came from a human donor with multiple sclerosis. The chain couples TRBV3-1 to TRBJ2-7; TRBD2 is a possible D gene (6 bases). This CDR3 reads CASSQAVGLAYEQYF. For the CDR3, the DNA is TGTGCCAGCAGCCAGGCAGTGGGACTGGCCTACGAGCAGTACTTC.